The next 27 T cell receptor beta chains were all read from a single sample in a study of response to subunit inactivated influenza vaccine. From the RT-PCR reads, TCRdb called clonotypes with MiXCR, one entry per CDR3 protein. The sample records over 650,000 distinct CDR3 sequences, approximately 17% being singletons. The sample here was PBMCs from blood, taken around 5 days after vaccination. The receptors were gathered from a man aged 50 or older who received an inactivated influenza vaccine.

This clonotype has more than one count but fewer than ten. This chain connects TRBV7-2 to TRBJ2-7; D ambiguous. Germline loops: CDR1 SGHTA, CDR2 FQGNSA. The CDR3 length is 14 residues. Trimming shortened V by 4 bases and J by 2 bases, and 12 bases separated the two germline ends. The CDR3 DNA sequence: TGTGCCAGCAGCTCGAGTAGGACGACCTACGAGCAGTACTTC. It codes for CASSSSRTTYEQYF. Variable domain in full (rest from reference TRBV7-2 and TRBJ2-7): GAGVSQSPSNKVTEKGKDVELRCDPISGHTALYWYRQSLGQGLEFLIYFQGNSAPDKSGLPSDRFSAERTGGSVSTLTIQRTQQEDSAVYLCASSSSRTTYEQYFGPGTRLTVT.

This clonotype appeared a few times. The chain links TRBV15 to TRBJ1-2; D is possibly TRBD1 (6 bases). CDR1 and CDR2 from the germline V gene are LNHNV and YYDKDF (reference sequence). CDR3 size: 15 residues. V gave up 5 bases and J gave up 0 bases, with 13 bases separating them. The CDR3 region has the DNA TGTGCCACCAGCGGGGGGACACCGACTAACTATGGCTACACCTTC. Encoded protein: CATSGGTPTNYGYTF.

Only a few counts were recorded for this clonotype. The CDR3 sequence is CASSQGSTQQYF. CDR3 nucleotide sequence: TGTGCCAGCAGCCAAGGGTCCACCCAGCAGTACTTC. The chain links TRBV3-1 to TRBJ2-5; no reliable D call. Germline loops: CDR1 LGHDT, CDR2 YNNKEL (reference sequence). The CDR3 covers 12 residues. The V end was cut by 1 base, the J end by 11 bases, with 11 bases between.

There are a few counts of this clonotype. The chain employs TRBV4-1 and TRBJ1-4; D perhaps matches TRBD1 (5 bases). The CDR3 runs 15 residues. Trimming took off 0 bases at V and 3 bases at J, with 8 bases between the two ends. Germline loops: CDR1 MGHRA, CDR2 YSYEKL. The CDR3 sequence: CASSQDRVANEKLFF. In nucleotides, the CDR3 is TGCGCCAGCAGCCAAGACAGGGTGGCTAATGAAAAACTGTTTTTT.

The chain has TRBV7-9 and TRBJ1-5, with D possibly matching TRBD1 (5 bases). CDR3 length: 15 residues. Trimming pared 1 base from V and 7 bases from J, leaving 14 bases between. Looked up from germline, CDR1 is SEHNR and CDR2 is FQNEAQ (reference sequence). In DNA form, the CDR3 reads TGTGCCAGCAGCTTAGGGGACGGGTTGTACCAGCCCCAGCATTTT. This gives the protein CASSLGDGLYQPQHF.

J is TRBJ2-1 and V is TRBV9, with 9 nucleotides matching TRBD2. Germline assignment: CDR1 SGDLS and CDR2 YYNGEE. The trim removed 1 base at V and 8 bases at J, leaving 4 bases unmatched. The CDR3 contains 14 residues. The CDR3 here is CASSVNPSGDEQFF. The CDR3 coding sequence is TGTGCCAGCAGCGTAAATCCTAGCGGGGATGAGCAGTTCTTC. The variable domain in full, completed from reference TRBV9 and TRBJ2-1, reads DSGVTQTPKHLITATGQRVTLRCSPRSGDLSVYWYQQSLDQGLQFLIQYYNGEERAKGNILERFSAQQFPDLHSELNLSSLELGDSALYFCASSVNPSGDEQFFGPGTRLTVL.

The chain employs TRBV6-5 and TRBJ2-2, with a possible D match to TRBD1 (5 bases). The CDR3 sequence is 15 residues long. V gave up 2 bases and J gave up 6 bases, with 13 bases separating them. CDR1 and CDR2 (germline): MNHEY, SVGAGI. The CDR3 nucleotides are TGTGCCAGCAGTTACCGGGCAGGGCTTTCCGGGGAGCTGTTTTTT. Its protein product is CASSYRAGLSGELFF.

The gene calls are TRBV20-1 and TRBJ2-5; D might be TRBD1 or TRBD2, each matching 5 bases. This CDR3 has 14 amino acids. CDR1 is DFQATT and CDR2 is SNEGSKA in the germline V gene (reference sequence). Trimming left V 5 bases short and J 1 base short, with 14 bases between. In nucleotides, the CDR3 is TGCAGTGCTTTTCGGGGACGTATCCAAGAGACCCAGTACTTC. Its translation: CSAFRGRIQETQYF.

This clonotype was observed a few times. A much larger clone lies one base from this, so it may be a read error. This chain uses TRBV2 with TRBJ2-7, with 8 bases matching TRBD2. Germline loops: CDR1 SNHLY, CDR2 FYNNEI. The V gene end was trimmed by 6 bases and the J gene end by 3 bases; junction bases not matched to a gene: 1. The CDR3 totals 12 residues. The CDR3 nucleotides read TGTGCCAGCAGAAGCGGGAGCTACGAGCAGTACTTC. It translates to CASRSGSYEQYF.

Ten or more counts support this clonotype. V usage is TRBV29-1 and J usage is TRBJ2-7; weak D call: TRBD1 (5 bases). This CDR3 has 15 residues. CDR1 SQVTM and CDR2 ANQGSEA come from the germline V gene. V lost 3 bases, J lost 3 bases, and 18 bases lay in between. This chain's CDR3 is CSVEFPAGRDYEQYF. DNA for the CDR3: TGCAGCGTTGAGTTCCCGGCAGGGCGCGACTACGAGCAGTACTTC.

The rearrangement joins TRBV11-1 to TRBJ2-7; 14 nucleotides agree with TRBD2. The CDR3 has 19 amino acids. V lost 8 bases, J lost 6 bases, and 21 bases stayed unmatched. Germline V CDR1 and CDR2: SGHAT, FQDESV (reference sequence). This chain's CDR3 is CASHSYAGTSGRAAFEQYF. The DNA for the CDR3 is TGTGCCAGCCATTCATACGCGGGGACTAGCGGGAGAGCCGCTTTCGAGCAGTACTTC.

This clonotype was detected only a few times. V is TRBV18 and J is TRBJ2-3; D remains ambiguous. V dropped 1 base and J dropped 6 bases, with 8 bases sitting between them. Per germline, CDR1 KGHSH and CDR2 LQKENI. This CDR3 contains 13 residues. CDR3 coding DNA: TGTGCCAGCTCACCACGCCCGGGCGATACGCAGTATTTT. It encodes CASSPRPGDTQYF. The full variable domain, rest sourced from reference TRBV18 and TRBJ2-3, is NAGVMQNPRHLVRRRGQEARLRCSPMKGHSHVYWYRQLPEEGLKFMVYLQKENIIDESGMPKERFSAEFPKEGPSILRIQQVVRGDSAAYFCASSPRPGDTQYFGPGTRLTVL.

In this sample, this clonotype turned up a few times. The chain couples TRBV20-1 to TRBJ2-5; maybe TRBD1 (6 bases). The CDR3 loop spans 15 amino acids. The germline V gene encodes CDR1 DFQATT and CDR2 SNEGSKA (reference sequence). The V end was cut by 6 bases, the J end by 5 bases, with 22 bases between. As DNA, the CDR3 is TGCAGTGCAGGAGTTTTCGACAGGTTGGGGGAGACCCAGTACTTC. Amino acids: CSAGVFDRLGETQYF.

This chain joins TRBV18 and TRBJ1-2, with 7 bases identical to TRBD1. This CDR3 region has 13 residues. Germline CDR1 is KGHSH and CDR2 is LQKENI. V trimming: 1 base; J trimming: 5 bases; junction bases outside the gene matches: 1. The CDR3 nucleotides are TGTGCCAGCTCACCACTACAGGGGTATGGCTACACCTTC. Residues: CASSPLQGYGYTF.

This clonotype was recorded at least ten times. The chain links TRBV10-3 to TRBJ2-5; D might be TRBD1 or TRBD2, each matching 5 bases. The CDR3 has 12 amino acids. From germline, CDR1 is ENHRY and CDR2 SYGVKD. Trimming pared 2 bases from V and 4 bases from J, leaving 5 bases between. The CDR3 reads CAISEGGETQYF. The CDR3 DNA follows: TGTGCCATCAGTGAGGGGGGAGAGACCCAGTACTTC.

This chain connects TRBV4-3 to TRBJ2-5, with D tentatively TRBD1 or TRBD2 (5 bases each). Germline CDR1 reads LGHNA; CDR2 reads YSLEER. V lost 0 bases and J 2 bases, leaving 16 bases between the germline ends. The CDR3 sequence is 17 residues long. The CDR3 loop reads CASSQDGGGFRQETQYF. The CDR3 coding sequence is TGCGCCAGCAGCCAAGATGGGGGTGGGTTCCGTCAAGAGACCCAGTACTTC.

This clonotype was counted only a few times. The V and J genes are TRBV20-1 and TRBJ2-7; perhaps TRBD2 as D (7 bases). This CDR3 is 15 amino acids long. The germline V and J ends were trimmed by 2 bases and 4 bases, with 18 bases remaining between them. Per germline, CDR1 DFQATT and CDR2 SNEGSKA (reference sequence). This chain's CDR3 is CSARRGSGGMYEQYF. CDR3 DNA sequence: TGCAGTGCTAGACGGGGGTCGGGGGGCATGTACGAGCAGTACTTC.

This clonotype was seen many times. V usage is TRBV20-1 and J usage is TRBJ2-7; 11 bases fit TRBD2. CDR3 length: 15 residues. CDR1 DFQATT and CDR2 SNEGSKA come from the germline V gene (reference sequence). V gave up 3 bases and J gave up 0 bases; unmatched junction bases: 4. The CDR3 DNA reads TGCAGTGCTAGGGCCGGGACTAGCGGCTCCTACGAGCAGTACTTC. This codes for CSARAGTSGSYEQYF.

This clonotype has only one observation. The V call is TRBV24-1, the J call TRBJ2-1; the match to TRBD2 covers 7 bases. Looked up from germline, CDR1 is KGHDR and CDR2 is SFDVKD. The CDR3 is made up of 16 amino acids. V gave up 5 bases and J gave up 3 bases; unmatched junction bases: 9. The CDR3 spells CATSVSGTVGYNEQFF. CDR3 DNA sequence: TGTGCCACCAGTGTCAGCGGGACCGTCGGCTACAATGAGCAGTTCTTC.

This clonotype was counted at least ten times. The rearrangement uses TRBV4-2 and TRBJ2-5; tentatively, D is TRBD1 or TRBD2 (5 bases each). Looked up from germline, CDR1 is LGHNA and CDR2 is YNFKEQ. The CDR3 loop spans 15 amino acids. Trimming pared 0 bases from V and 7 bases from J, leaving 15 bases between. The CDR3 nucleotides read TGTGCCAGCAGCCAAGATGGGACCCACGAGACGACCCAGTACTTC. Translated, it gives CASSQDGTHETTQYF.

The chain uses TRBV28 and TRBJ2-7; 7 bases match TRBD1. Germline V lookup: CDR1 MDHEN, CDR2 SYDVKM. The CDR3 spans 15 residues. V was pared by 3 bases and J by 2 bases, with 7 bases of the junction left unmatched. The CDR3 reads CASSLGWTGPYEQYF. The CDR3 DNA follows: TGTGCCAGCAGTTTGGGTTGGACAGGACCCTACGAGCAGTACTTC.

DNA of the CDR3: TGTGCCAGCAGCCATCGTCCGGGACCGTTCACCTACGAGCAGTACTTC. This gives the protein CASSHRPGPFTYEQYF. This chain links TRBV14 with TRBJ2-7, with D tentatively TRBD1 or TRBD2 (5 bases each). With 3 bases removed from V and 2 bases from J, the gap between germline ends came to 17 bases. Germline V gene sequence: CDR1 SGHDN, CDR2 FVKESK. This CDR3 has 16 amino acids.

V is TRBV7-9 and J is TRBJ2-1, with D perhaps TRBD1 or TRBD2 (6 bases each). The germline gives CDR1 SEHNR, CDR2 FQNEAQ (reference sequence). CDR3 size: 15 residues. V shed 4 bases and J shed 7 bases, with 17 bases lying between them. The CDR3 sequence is CASSWGASMKNEQFF. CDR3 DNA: TGTGCCAGCAGCTGGGGGGCGTCCATGAAGAATGAGCAGTTCTTC.

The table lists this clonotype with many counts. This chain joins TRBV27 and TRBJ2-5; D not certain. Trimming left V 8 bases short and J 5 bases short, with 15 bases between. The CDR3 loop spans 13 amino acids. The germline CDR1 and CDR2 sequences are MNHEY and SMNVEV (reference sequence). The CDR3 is CASRAPPGETQYF. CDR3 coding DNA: TGTGCCAGCCGAGCCCCCCCCGGGGAGACCCAGTACTTC.

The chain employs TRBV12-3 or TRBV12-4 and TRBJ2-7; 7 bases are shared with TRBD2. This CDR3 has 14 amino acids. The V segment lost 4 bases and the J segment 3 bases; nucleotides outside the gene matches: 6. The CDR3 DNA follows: TGTGCCAGCAGTTCCCGACTAGCCCGCTACGAGCAGTACTTC. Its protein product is CASSSRLARYEQYF.

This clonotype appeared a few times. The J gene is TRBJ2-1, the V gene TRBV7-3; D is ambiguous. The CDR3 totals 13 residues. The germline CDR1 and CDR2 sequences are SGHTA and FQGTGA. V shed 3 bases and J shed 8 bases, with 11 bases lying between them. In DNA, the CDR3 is TGTGCCAGCAGCTTCGGGCCCGAGGATGAGCAGTTCTTC. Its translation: CASSFGPEDEQFF.

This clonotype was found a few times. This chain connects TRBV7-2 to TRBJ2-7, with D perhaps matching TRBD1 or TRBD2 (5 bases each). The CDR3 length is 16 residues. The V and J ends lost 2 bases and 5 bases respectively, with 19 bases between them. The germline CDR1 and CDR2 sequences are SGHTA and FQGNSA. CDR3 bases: TGTGCCAGCAGCTTACCTCTGGAAGGGGAGTTCGACGAGCAGTACTTC. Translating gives CASSLPLEGEFDEQYF.